The next 13 T cell receptor beta chains were all read from a single sample in a study of T cells in tumors after PD-1 blockade. The data were produced by immunoSEQ multiplex PCR, yet TCRdb's version contains in-frame clones alone and is incomplete. Of 4,500 to 5,500 clones in the sample, approximately 70% were seen once. Material: tumor tissue, obtained before anti-PD-1 treatment. The receptors were sampled from a human donor with cutaneous squamous cell carcinoma.

This clone was observed a handful of times. The chain employs TRBV4-1 and TRBJ2-7, with D tentatively TRBD2 (5 bases). This CDR3 is built from 15 residues. CDR1 and CDR2 (germline): MGHRA, YSYEKL. V lost 4 bases and J 4 bases, leaving 17 bases between the germline ends. The CDR3 region has the DNA TGCGCCAGCAGCCCCCAGCTCGGGGATGTATACGAGCAGTACTTC. It encodes CASSPQLGDVYEQYF.

Sample share makes this clone medium-sized (0.01 to 0.1%). The V and J genes are TRBV7-9 and TRBJ2-2, with a weak D call TRBD1 (5 bases). Trimming stripped 5 bases from V and 4 bases from J, with 8 bases between. CDR3 length: 13 amino acids. Germline V lookup: CDR1 SEHNR, CDR2 FQNEAQ (reference sequence). The DNA for the CDR3 is TGTGCCAGCAGCCGTGACAGCACCGGGGAGCTGTTTTTT. Translated: CASSRDSTGELFF.

The rearrangement joins TRBV6-6 to TRBJ2-5, with 10 bases lining up with TRBD1. The germline V gene encodes CDR1 MNHNY and CDR2 SVGAGI (reference sequence). Germline trimming cut 0 bases from V and 4 bases from J; bases unmatched to any gene: 2. The CDR3 extends over 15 amino acids. CDR3 bases: TGTGCCAGCAGTTACTCGGGGACAGGGGTAGAGACCCAGTACTTC. Amino acids: CASSYSGTGVETQYF.

This clone has only a few counts. The rearrangement uses TRBV30 and TRBJ2-1; 11 bases agree with TRBD2. The CDR3 is made up of 16 amino acids. CDR1 is GTSNPN and CDR2 is SVGIG in the germline V gene (reference sequence). V lost 3 bases and J lost 9; bases outside the gene matches: 13. The CDR3 here is CAWSRGIAGGPGEQFF. CDR3 nucleotide sequence: TGTGCCTGGAGCAGGGGTATAGCGGGGGGGCCGGGTGAGCAGTTCTTC.

The chain carries TRBV25-1 and TRBJ1-1, with D tentatively TRBD1 (5 bases). V lost 8 bases to trimming and J lost 0 bases, with 7 bases between them. CDR1 and CDR2 from the germline V gene are MGHDK and SYGVNS. CDR3 size: 12 residues. The CDR3 reads CASLTVNTEAFF. The CDR3 region has the DNA TGTGCCAGCCTGACAGTGAACACTGAAGCTTTCTTT.

The V call is TRBV3-1 (or the pseudogene TRBV3-2), the J call TRBJ1-6; D is ambiguous. The V and J ends lost 3 bases and 0 bases respectively, with 6 bases between them. CDR1 LGHDT and CDR2 YNNKEL come from the germline V gene (reference sequence). The CDR3 consists of 15 residues. The CDR3 DNA reads as TGTGCCAGCAGCCACGGGTTCTCCTATAATTCACCCCTCCACTTT. Amino acid sequence: CASSHGFSYNSPLHF.

This chain joins TRBV30 and TRBJ2-7, with D unclear. V was trimmed by 0 bases and J by 5 bases, leaving 8 bases between them. CDR3 length equals 12 residues. Germline lookup yields CDR1 GTSNPN and CDR2 SVGIG (reference sequence). The CDR3 sequence is CAWSVQGHEQYF. In DNA, the CDR3 is TGTGCCTGGAGTGTACAAGGCCACGAGCAGTACTTC. The full variable domain, rest sourced from reference TRBV30 and TRBJ2-7, is SQTIHQWPATLVQPVGSPLSLECTVEGTSNPNLYWYRQAAGRGLQLLFYSVGIGQISSEVPQNLSASRPQDRQFILSSKKLLLSDSGFYLCAWSVQGHEQYFGPGTRLTVT.

This clone has only one observation. V and J are TRBV7-8 and TRBJ2-7; 11 bases line up with TRBD2. Germline assignment: CDR1 SGHVS and CDR2 FQNEAQ. CDR3 length: 15 residues. Trimming removed 4 bases from V and 3 bases from J; junction bases left unmatched: 5. CDR3 residues: CASSSRTSGGYEQYF. In DNA, the CDR3 is TGTGCCAGCAGCTCTCGTACTAGCGGGGGCTACGAGCAGTACTTC.

The chain uses TRBV12-3 or TRBV12-4 and TRBJ1-5, with TRBD1 identical over 7 bases. V trimming: 5 bases; J trimming: 6 bases; junction bases outside the gene matches: 4. The CDR3 contains 13 residues. As DNA, the CDR3 is TGTGCCAGCAGTCCCGGGACAGTTCAGCCCCAGCATTTT. This codes for CASSPGTVQPQHF.

The rearrangement links TRBV9 to TRBJ1-2, with a weak D call TRBD1 (6 bases). Germline V gene sequence: CDR1 SGDLS, CDR2 YYNGEE. V lost 0 bases to trimming and J lost 2 bases, with 11 bases between them. The CDR3 runs 15 residues. CDR3 loop: CASSVAQGQNYGYTF. CDR3 DNA sequence: TGTGCCAGCAGCGTAGCTCAGGGGCAGAACTATGGCTACACCTTC.

This clone has a handful of counts. The chain has TRBV4-1 and TRBJ1-2, with 11 bases matching TRBD1. V shed 1 base, J shed 4 bases, and the junction held 2 bases outside the gene matches. The CDR3 has 15 amino acids. The germline V gene has CDR1 MGHRA and CDR2 YSYEKL. The CDR3 DNA is TGCGCCAGCAGCCAAGGGACAGGGGGCACCTATGGCTACACCTTC. It specifies CASSQGTGGTYGYTF.

The chain couples TRBV20-1 to TRBJ2-7; no reliable D call. Germline-derived CDR1 and CDR2 are DFQATT and SNEGSKA (reference sequence). This CDR3 contains 12 residues. V was cut by 3 bases and J by 3 bases, with 9 bases left in between. CDR3 amino acids: CSASLSSYEQYF. In nucleotides, the CDR3 is TGCAGTGCTAGTTTGTCGAGCTACGAGCAGTACTTC.

The chain has TRBV14 and TRBJ2-1; D unresolved. Germline V gene data show CDR1 as SGHDN and CDR2 as FVKESK. With 1 base removed from V and 9 bases from J, the gap between germline ends came to 10 bases. This CDR3 contains 13 residues. The CDR3 nucleotides are TGTGCCAGCAGCCAAGCCCACATTCCTGAGCAGTTCTTC. Its protein product is CASSQAHIPEQFF.